This TCR beta chain was recorded in a study of blood T cells in healthy people across ages. This clonotype was recorded at least ten times. Donors each provided about 9.5 milliliters of peripheral blood. Per sample, a minimum of 6.5 million PBMCs were isolated. A second about 6 to 11 cycle PCR used barcoded and J-beta primers. TCRdb re-called the 5' RACE reads with MiXCR, one entry per CDR3 protein. Seen here are about 650,000 distinct CDR3 sequences, around 52% observed once, and the top ten hold 13%. The CDR3 is made up of 15 amino acids. Germline assignment: CDR1 LGHDT and CDR2 YNNKEL (reference sequence). V was pared by 1 base and J by 0 bases, with 4 bases between.

The sequence was collected from a woman of 80 years or more in good health. This chain joins TRBV3-1 and TRBJ2-6; no clear D gene. Material for sequencing was blood. CDR3 loop: CASSQAYSGANVLTF. CDR3 bases: TGTGCCAGCAGCCAAGCTTACTCTGGGGCCAACGTCCTGACTTTC. Full variable domain (remainder filled in from reference TRBV3-1 and TRBJ2-6): DTAVSQTPKYLVTQMGNDKSIKCEQNLGHDTMYWYKQDSKKFLKIMFSYNNKELIINETVPNRFSPKSPDKAHLNLHINSLELGDSAVYFCASSQAYSGANVLTFGAGSRLTVL.